Listed here are 5 T cell receptor beta chains from one sample, sequenced in a study of T-cell memory formation after mild COVID-19. TCRdb reprocessed the 5' RACE reads with MiXCR, giving one entry per CDR3 protein. Of hundreds of thousands of distinct CDR3 sequences listed, roughly 15% were seen once; the top ten hold approximately 22%. The specimen sequenced was PBMCs or a T cell subset sorted from them (not recorded which). These receptors were collected from a man between 18 and 29 years old who had mild COVID-19 (a few samples of this study predate the infection). Cell type and time point are not known.

This clonotype was detected many times. The V gene is TRBV4-3, the J gene TRBJ1-4, with D possibly TRBD1 on 5 matching bases. The CDR3 spans 13 residues. V dropped 0 bases and J dropped 10 bases, with 9 bases sitting between them. CDR1 and CDR2 (germline): LGHNA, YSLEER. CDR3: CASSQEAGRKLFF. Written as DNA, the CDR3 is TGCGCCAGCAGCCAAGAAGCAGGGAGAAAACTGTTTTTT.

The gene calls are TRBV6-2 or TRBV6-3 and TRBJ1-5; D uncertain. Per the germline V gene, CDR1 is MNHEY and CDR2 is SVGEGT. The CDR3 is 13 amino acids. V lost 7 bases and J lost 3, with 10 bases in between. DNA for the CDR3: TGTGCCAGCACCTTCTCTCCCAATCAGCCCCAGCATTTT. Amino acids: CASTFSPNQPQHF.

The sample holds a few counts of this clonotype. The chain uses TRBV6-2 or TRBV6-3 and TRBJ1-4; D unresolved. Germline assignment: CDR1 MNHEY and CDR2 SVGEGT. Deletions cut 8 bases from V and 4 bases from J, with 11 bases between. The CDR3 has 13 amino acids. The CDR3 DNA reads TGTGCCAGCTACGGGAACTTTAATGAAAAACTGTTTTTT. It yields the protein CASYGNFNEKLFF.

The chain joins TRBV27 to TRBJ2-7; 13 nucleotides align to TRBD2. The CDR3 runs to 14 residues. Trimming removed 6 bases from V and 7 bases from J; junction bases left unmatched: 6. Per germline, CDR1 MNHEY and CDR2 SMNVEV (reference sequence). DNA of the CDR3: TGTGCCAGCAGAGGACTAGCGGGAGTGAATGAGCAGTACTTC. Protein: CASRGLAGVNEQYF.

The rearrangement uses TRBV6-6 and TRBJ1-1, with 8 bases aligning to TRBD1. The CDR3 runs 16 residues. V shed 5 bases, J shed 0 bases, and the junction held 8 bases outside the gene matches. Germline-derived CDR1 and CDR2 are MNHNY and SVGAGI (reference sequence). CDR3 sequence (DNA): TGTGCCAGCAGTCCTGGACAGGGCCAGATGAACACTGAAGCTTTCTTT. Translating it yields CASSPGQGQMNTEAFF.